The rows below give T cell receptor beta chains drawn from one sample of a study of blood T cell repertoires in COVID-19. Generated by immunoSEQ multiplex PCR, the TCRdb table keeps only in-frame clones and is missing some. The profile covers just under 30,000 clones, with 89% appearing a single time and approximately 9.9% taken by the ten largest. Sample: peripheral blood. These receptors originate from a human donor in a cohort sampled during active COVID-19. Each CDR3 is given with its conserved first and last residue. The D gene is left open where the match is weak. Not all rows give a size; the values are once, few, many and, for expanded clones, a class.

size: once
J: TRBJ2-7
V: TRBV27
D: TRBD1
CDR3: CASSRQGDPSYEQYF
DNA: TGTGCCAGCAGCCGGCAGGGGGATCCCTCCTACGAGCAGTACTTC

size: -
J: TRBJ2-3
V: TRBV10-3
D: TRBD2
CDR3: CAITRGGLDTDTQYF
DNA: TGTGCCATCACCCGGGGGGGACTCGACACAGATACGCAGTATTTT

size: few
J: TRBJ1-1
V: TRBV5-5
D: -
CDR3: CASSTGYRATEAFF
DNA: TGTGCCAGCAGTACAGGGTATCGGGCCACTGAAGCTTTCTTT

size: few
J: TRBJ1-5
V: TRBV19
D: -
CDR3: CASLDRYSNQPQHF
DNA: TGTGCCAGTCTCGACAGATATAGCAATCAGCCCCAGCATTTT

size: few
J: TRBJ1-5
V: TRBV4-2
D: -
CDR3: CASSQDPGYSNQPQHF
DNA: TGTGCCAGCAGCCAAGATCCGGGGTATAGCAATCAGCCCCAGCATTTT

size: -
J: TRBJ2-2
V: TRBV7-6
D: TRBD2
CDR3: CASSLNWRDYPTNTGELFF
DNA: TGTGCCAGCAGCTTAAACTGGAGGGACTACCCTACGAACACCGGGGAGCTGTTTTTT

size: -
J: TRBJ2-5
V: TRBV3-1/TRBV3-2
D: TRBD2
CDR3: CASRNSGGGETQYF
DNA: TGTGCCAGCAGAAATAGCGGGGGTGGGGAGACCCAGTACTTC

size: -
J: TRBJ2-1
V: TRBV7-9
D: -
CDR3: CASSQGSEQFF
DNA: TGTGCCAGCAGCCAGGGGAGTGAGCAGTTCTTC

size: -
J: TRBJ1-2
V: TRBV5-4
D: -
CDR3: CASSQWTDNYGYTF
DNA: TGTGCCAGCAGCCAATGGACAGACAACTATGGCTACACCTTC

size: -
J: TRBJ1-5
V: TRBV28
D: -
CDR3: CASSPWAGNQPQHF
DNA: TGTGCCAGCAGTCCCTGGGCAGGGAATCAGCCCCAGCATTTT

size: -
J: TRBJ2-3
V: TRBV28
D: -
CDR3: CASTMGGSGTDTQYF
DNA: TGTGCCAGCACCATGGGGGGTTCGGGCACAGATACGCAGTATTTT

size: -
J: TRBJ2-7
V: TRBV2
D: -
CDR3: CASTVEIAVFSGEQYF
DNA: TGTGCCAGCACAGTTGAGATAGCGGTCTTTTCGGGAGAGCAGTACTTC

size: -
J: TRBJ2-4
V: TRBV23-1
D: TRBD1
CDR3: CASSRVGQGGAKNIQYF
DNA: TGCGCCAGCAGTCGGGTGGGACAGGGAGGCGCCAAAAACATTCAGTACTTC

size: -
J: TRBJ2-7
V: TRBV18
D: -
CDR3: CASSLSRQDEQYF
DNA: TGTGCCAGCTCACTCAGCCGTCAGGACGAGCAGTACTTC

size: -
J: TRBJ2-2
V: TRBV6-5
D: -
CDR3: CASSTGSINTGELFF
DNA: TGTGCCAGCAGTACCGGGTCAATCAACACCGGGGAGCTGTTTTTT

size: -
J: TRBJ1-1
V: TRBV7-8
D: TRBD1
CDR3: CASSSTGVTEAFF
DNA: TGTGCCAGCAGCTCCACAGGGGTTACTGAAGCTTTCTTT

size: -
J: TRBJ2-5
V: TRBV15
D: -
CDR3: CATSRAFSVVETQYF
DNA: TGTGCCACCAGCAGAGCTTTCTCGGTAGTGGAGACCCAGTACTTC

size: -
J: TRBJ1-2
V: TRBV27
D: -
CDR3: CASSFTGGSGYTF
DNA: TGTGCCAGCAGTTTTACTGGGGGCTCTGGCTACACCTTC

size: -
J: TRBJ2-3
V: TRBV6-4
D: TRBD1
CDR3: CASSPTGTGSRYTQYF
DNA: TGTGCCAGCAGTCCCACCGGGACAGGGTCTAGATATACGCAGTATTTT

size: -
J: TRBJ2-3
V: TRBV6-1
D: -
CDR3: CASSEGARDTQYF
DNA: TGTGCCAGCAGTGAAGGGGCGCGAGATACGCAGTATTTT

size: -
J: TRBJ2-5
V: TRBV7-7
D: TRBD2
CDR3: CASSLGVAGPQETQYF
DNA: TGTGCTAGCAGCTTAGGGGTAGCGGGGCCCCAAGAGACCCAGTACTTC

size: -
J: TRBJ2-1
V: TRBV14
D: TRBD2
CDR3: CASSQDFSGGSYEQFF
DNA: TGTGCCAGCAGCCAAGATTTTAGCGGGGGGTCATATGAGCAGTTCTTC

size: -
J: TRBJ2-7
V: TRBV7-2
D: TRBD1
CDR3: CASSPMGQDFSYEQYF
DNA: TGTGCCAGCAGCCCTATGGGACAGGATTTCTCCTACGAGCAGTACTTC

size: -
J: TRBJ2-7
V: TRBV20-1
D: -
CDR3: CSTGLTYEQYF
DNA: TGCAGTACGGGACTTACCTACGAGCAGTACTTC

size: -
J: TRBJ2-2
V: TRBV15
D: -
CDR3: CATSRGQGPNTGELFF
DNA: TGTGCCACCAGCAGAGGTCAGGGGCCGAACACCGGGGAGCTGTTTTTT